The clone carrying this TCR beta chain came up once. Its cognate antigen is unknown. Profiling relied on immunoSEQ multiplex PCR, and the TCRdb table lists in-frame clones only, not all of them. The table includes about 180,000 clones, around 90% detected once. The CDR3 consists of 17 residues. V was clipped by 1 base and J by 6 bases; unmatched bases: 9. Germline assignment: CDR1 SGDLS and CDR2 YYNGEE. The record originates from a study of T cell responses to AZD1222 COVID-19 vaccine. Overall study findings and caveats: Repertoire sampling occurred only after the peak T cell response.

The clonotype comes from an adult who received the AZD1222 COVID-19 vaccine. This rearrangement joins TRBV9 to TRBJ2-1; 11 nucleotides agree with TRBD2. The sample in question was peripheral blood, obtained 28 days after the second AZD1222 dose. CDR3 in amino acids: CASSVKPGLAGGNEQFF. The CDR3 DNA reads TGTGCCAGCAGCGTAAAACCGGGGCTAGCGGGGGGCAATGAGCAGTTCTTC.